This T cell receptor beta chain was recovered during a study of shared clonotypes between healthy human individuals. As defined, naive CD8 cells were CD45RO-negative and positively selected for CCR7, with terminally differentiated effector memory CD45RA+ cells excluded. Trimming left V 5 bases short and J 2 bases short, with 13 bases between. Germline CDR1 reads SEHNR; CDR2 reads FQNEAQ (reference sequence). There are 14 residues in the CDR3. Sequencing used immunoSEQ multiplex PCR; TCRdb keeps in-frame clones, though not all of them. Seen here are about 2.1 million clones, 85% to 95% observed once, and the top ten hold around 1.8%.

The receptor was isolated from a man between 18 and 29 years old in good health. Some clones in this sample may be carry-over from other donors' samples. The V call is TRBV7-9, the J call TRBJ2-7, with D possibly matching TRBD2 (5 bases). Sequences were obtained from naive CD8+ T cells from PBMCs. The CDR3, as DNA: TGTGCCAGCAGCAAGCGGACGGATACCTACGAGCAGTACTTC. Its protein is CASSKRTDTYEQYF. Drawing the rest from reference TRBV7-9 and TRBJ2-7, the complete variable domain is DTGVSQNPRHKITKRGQNVTFRCDPISEHNRLYWYRQTLGQGPEFLTYFQNEAQLEKSRLLSDRFSAERPKGSFSTLEIQRTEQGDSAMYLCASSKRTDTYEQYFGPGTRLTVT.